The next 10 T cell receptor beta chains were all read from a single sample in a study of T cell changes during pregnancy in multiple sclerosis. Assay: immunoSEQ multiplex PCR; the TCRdb copy retains only in-frame clones and omits some. The table has around 48,000 clones, around 94% seen once. The sequencing used CD4+ T cells from peripheral blood mononuclear cells, collected in the second trimester of pregnancy. Receptors were obtained from a female donor in good health, enrolled as a control in a pregnancy study.

The V and J genes are TRBV5-1 and TRBJ2-2; 9 bases map to TRBD1. Germline CDR1 reads SGHRS; CDR2 reads YFSETQ. The CDR3 has 14 amino acids. The junction had 4 bases not matched to a gene; V was cut back by 6 bases and J by 4 bases. Written as DNA, the CDR3 is TGCGCCAGCAACCCGACAGGGGGCACCGGGGAGCTGTTTTTT. Translated, it gives CASNPTGGTGELFF.

The chain couples TRBV25-1 to TRBJ2-1; TRBD2 might be the D (5 bases). The CDR3 consists of 16 residues. The V and J ends lost 7 bases and 1 base respectively, with 17 bases between them. The germline CDR1 and CDR2 sequences are MGHDK and SYGVNS. CDR3 amino acids: CASTSPQAESYNEQFF. The CDR3 DNA is TGTGCCAGCACCTCCCCGCAAGCGGAGTCCTACAATGAGCAGTTCTTC.

This chain links TRBV28 with TRBJ2-5; 14 bases agree with TRBD2. Germline values: CDR1 MDHEN, CDR2 SYDVKM. The CDR3 sequence is 20 residues long. V lost 7 bases and J lost 1; bases outside the gene matches: 17. The CDR3 nucleotides read TGTGCCAGCAATTACCCCTCTGGGACTAGCGGGAGTCAGCTCCAAGAGACCCAGTACTTC. It encodes CASNYPSGTSGSQLQETQYF.

J is TRBJ1-2 and V is TRBV7-2; possible D gene TRBD1, 5 bases. Trimming cost V 1 base and J 5 bases, with 8 bases left between them. This CDR3 has 13 residues. From germline, CDR1 is SGHTA and CDR2 FQGNSA. This CDR3 reads CASSLGRQYGYTF. CDR3 bases: TGTGCCAGCAGCTTAGGACGACAGTATGGCTACACCTTC.

The V gene is TRBV29-1, the J gene TRBJ1-2; a possible D gene is TRBD1 (5 bases). Germline V lookup: CDR1 SQVTM, CDR2 ANQGSEA. The CDR3 length is 12 residues. V gave up 6 bases and J gave up 5 bases, with 13 bases separating them. CDR3 bases: TGCAGCGTCGACGGGGGGGAATATGGCTACACCTTC. Translating gives CSVDGGEYGYTF.

The chain combines TRBV27 with TRBJ2-7; D is possibly TRBD2 (5 bases). CDR3 length equals 17 residues. Germline V lookup: CDR1 MNHEY, CDR2 SMNVEV (reference sequence). Trimming removed 5 bases from V and 3 bases from J, with 23 bases in between. In DNA form, the CDR3 reads TGTGCCAGCAGTCCCAGGACGGGATCCCGGGTCCGCTACGAGCAGTACTTC. This gives the protein CASSPRTGSRVRYEQYF.

V is TRBV9 and J is TRBJ1-5; D is possibly TRBD1 (5 bases). V lost 0 bases and J lost 6, with 10 bases in between. Germline V lookup: CDR1 SGDLS, CDR2 YYNGEE. This CDR3 region has 14 residues. The CDR3 protein is CASSVDAQGQPQHF. For the CDR3, the DNA is TGTGCCAGCAGCGTAGATGCCCAGGGTCAGCCCCAGCATTTT.

The V gene is TRBV2, the J gene TRBJ2-2; D uncertain. Germline CDR1 SNHLY, CDR2 FYNNEI. The CDR3 has 13 residues. V lost 1 base, J lost 6 bases, and 6 bases lay in between. Here the CDR3 DNA reads TGTGCCAGCAGTGAAGTGACACCCGGGGAGCTGTTTTTT. Translation: CASSEVTPGELFF.

J is TRBJ2-3 and V is TRBV27; a weak D match, TRBD2 (7 bases). CDR3 length equals 16 residues. Between the trimmed V and J ends, which lost 5 bases and 5 bases, there was a span of 20 bases. CDR1 is MNHEY, CDR2 SMNVEV, per germline (reference sequence). DNA of the CDR3: TGTGCCAGCAGTGGGGTCCGGGGGGCGGGAGAAGATACGCAGTATTTT. It yields the protein CASSGVRGAGEDTQYF.

The CDR3 region is CASSYSGRNTEAFF. In nucleotides, the CDR3 is TGTGCCAGCAGTTATTCTGGCAGGAACACTGAAGCTTTCTTT. The chain combines TRBV6-5 with TRBJ1-1; D uncertain. Germline CDR1 is MNHEY and CDR2 is SVGAGI. Deletions cut 3 bases from V and 1 base from J, with 9 bases between. CDR3 length: 14 amino acids.